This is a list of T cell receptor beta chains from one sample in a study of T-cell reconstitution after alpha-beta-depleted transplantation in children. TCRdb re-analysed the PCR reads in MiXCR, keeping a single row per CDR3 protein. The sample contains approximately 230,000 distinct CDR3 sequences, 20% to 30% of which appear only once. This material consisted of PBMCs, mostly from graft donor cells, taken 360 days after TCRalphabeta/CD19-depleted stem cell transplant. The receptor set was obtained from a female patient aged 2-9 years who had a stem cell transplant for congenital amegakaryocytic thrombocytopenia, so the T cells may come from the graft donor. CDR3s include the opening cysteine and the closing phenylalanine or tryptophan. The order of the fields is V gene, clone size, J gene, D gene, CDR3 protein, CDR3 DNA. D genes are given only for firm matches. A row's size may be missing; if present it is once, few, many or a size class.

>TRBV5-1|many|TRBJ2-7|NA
CASRFSSNYEQYF
TGCGCCAGCAGATTTTCGTCCAACTACGAGCAGTACTTC
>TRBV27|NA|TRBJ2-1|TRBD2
CASSLVLSREGRGEQFF
TGTGCCAGCAGTTTAGTTCTCTCGCGGGAGGGCCGGGGTGAGCAGTTCTTC
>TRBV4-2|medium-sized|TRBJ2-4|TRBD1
CASSFFGQGNIQYF
TGTGCCAGCAGTTTCTTCGGACAGGGAAACATTCAGTACTTC
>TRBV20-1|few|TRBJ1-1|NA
CSAREANMNTEAFF
TGCAGTGCTAGAGAAGCGAACATGAACACTGAAGCTTTCTTT
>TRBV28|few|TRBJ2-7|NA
CASRGHDRASYEQYF
TGTGCCAGCAGGGGCCACGACAGAGCCTCCTACGAGCAGTACTTC
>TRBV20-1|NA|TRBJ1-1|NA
CSASRNEAFF
TGCAGTGCTAGTAGAAATGAAGCTTTCTTT
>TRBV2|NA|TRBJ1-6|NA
CASTPTHSSNSPLHF
TGTGCCAGCACTCCTACCCACAGTTCCAATTCACCCCTCCACTTT
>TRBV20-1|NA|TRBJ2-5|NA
CSARDQKETQYF
TGCAGTGCTAGAGACCAGAAAGAGACCCAGTACTTC
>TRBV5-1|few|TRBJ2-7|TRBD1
CASSSGQDYEQYF
TGCGCCAGCAGCTCGGGACAGGACTACGAGCAGTACTTC
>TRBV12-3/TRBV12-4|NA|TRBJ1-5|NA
CASGRGPPVSQHF
TGTGCCAGCGGGAGGGGCCCCCCAGTGTCCCAGCATTTT
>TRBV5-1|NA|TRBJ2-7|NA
CASSFPGYEQYF
TGCGCCAGCAGCTTCCCCGGCTACGAGCAGTACTTC
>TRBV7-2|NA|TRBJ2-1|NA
CASSLVFSSGGNEQFF
TGTGCCAGCAGCTTAGTTTTTAGCTCAGGTGGCAATGAGCAGTTCTTC
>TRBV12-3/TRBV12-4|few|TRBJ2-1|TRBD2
CASSLAGGPFNEQFF
TGTGCCAGCAGTTTAGCGGGAGGGCCTTTCAATGAGCAGTTCTTC
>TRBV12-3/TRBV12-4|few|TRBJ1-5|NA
CASRYRNQPQHF
TGTGCCAGCAGGTACAGGAATCAGCCCCAGCATTTT
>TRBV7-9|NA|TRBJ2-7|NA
CASSLALSYEQYF
TGTGCCAGCAGCTTAGCGCTCTCCTACGAGCAGTACTTC
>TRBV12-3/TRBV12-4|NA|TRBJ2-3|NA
CASSLWRDTQYF
TGTGCCAGCAGTTTGTGGAGAGATACGCAGTATTTT
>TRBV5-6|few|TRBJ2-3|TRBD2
CASSSYSGSADTQYF
TGTGCCAGCAGCTCTTATAGCGGGAGTGCAGATACGCAGTATTTT
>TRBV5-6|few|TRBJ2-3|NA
CASSLGRWGASVKDTQYF
TGTGCCAGCAGCTTGGGGCGGTGGGGGGCCAGTGTAAAAGATACGCAGTATTTT
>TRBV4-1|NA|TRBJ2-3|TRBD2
CASSQMTSGSTDTQYF
TGCGCCAGCAGCCAAATGACTAGCGGGAGTACCGATACGCAGTATTTT
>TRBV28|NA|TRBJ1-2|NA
CASSSGPPSYGYTF
TGTGCCAGCAGTTCGGGCCCACCCAGCTATGGCTACACCTTC
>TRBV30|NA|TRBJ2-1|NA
CAWTHGRSYNEQFF
TGTGCCTGGACGCACGGGCGTTCGTACAATGAGCAGTTCTTC
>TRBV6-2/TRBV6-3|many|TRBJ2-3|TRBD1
CASSYLGQLTDTQYF
TGTGCCAGCAGTTACTTGGGACAGCTCACAGATACGCAGTATTTT
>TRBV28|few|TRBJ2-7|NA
CASSFLDSGVREQYF
TGTGCCAGCAGTTTCCTAGACTCAGGGGTGCGCGAGCAGTACTTC
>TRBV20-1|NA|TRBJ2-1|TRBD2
CSAVPGLAGLGEQFF
TGCAGTGCTGTACCGGGACTAGCGGGCCTGGGTGAGCAGTTCTTC
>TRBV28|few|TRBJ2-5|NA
CASRPQAETQYF
TGTGCCAGCAGGCCGCAGGCGGAGACCCAGTACTTC